These 20 T cell receptor beta chains originate from one sample sequenced in a study of blood T cell repertoires in COVID-19 (dated by TCRdb to the early 2020s). Library preparation was by the immunoSEQ multiplex PCR assay. TCRdb's version of the immuneACCESS table is confined to in-frame rearrangements and falls short of the full clone set. An unresolved V gene accounts for under half of the shortfall where checked; the remainder is of unknown origin. The sample table records about 480,000 clones; around 88% of these occur just once. The top ten hold around 4.5% of the sample. Material: peripheral blood. Receptors were obtained from a woman younger than 45 with acute or convalescent COVID-19.

The chain links TRBV28 to TRBJ1-1, with D maybe TRBD1 (5 bases). V lost 2 bases and J lost 1, with 8 bases in between. The CDR3 is 14 residues long. Per germline, CDR1 MDHEN and CDR2 SYDVKM. CDR3 region: CASSLGQTNTEAFF. The CDR3 nucleotides read TGTGCCAGCAGTTTAGGACAAACGAACACTGAAGCTTTCTTT.

The chain links TRBV28 to TRBJ1-2; D gene unclear. There are 11 residues in the CDR3. Germline V lookup: CDR1 MDHEN, CDR2 SYDVKM. Trimming took off 4 bases at V and 5 bases at J, with 5 bases between the two ends. CDR3 sequence reads: CASSSTYGYTF. CDR3 sequence (DNA): TGTGCCAGCAGTTCAACTTATGGCTACACCTTC.

DNA of the CDR3: TGTGCCAGCAGCTCGACAGGGGCGGCCTACACAGATACGCAGTATTTT. Translated, it gives CASSSTGAAYTDTQYF. The rearrangement uses TRBV5-6 and TRBJ2-3, with TRBD1 matching 8 bases. CDR1 SGHDT and CDR2 YYEEEE come from the germline V gene. This CDR3 contains 16 residues. Losses at the gene ends were 3 bases for V and 2 bases for J; bases not matched to a gene: 8.

The rearrangement links TRBV6-1 to TRBJ1-1, with D hard to call. The CDR3 totals 13 residues. Germline V gives CDR1 MNHNS, CDR2 SASEGT. V lost 6 bases and J 1 base, leaving 9 bases between the germline ends. CDR3 DNA sequence: TGTGCCAGCAGCCAGGACTGGAACACTGAAGCTTTCTTT. Translation: CASSQDWNTEAFF.

The V call is TRBV6-5, the J call TRBJ1-1; 7 nucleotides line up with TRBD1. V dropped 2 bases and J dropped 0; count of bases not matched to a gene: 3. This CDR3 region has 15 residues. Germline V CDR1 and CDR2: MNHEY, SVGAGI. DNA for the CDR3: TGTGCCAGCAGTTACCCGGGACAGCTGAACACTGAAGCTTTCTTT. It yields the protein CASSYPGQLNTEAFF.

This clone showed up just once. The chain joins TRBV5-4 to TRBJ2-6, with a possible D match to TRBD1 (6 bases). Germline lookup yields CDR1 SGHNT and CDR2 YYREEE (reference sequence). Trimming left V 0 bases short and J 2 bases short, with 6 bases between. This CDR3 is built from 15 residues. The CDR3 region has the DNA TGTGCCAGCAGCTTGGACAGGGCTGGGGCCAACGTCCTGACTTTC. Translating gives CASSLDRAGANVLTF.

The chain joins TRBV19 to TRBJ2-5; D not resolved. Trimming pared 7 bases from V and 5 bases from J, leaving 8 bases between. Germline V gives CDR1 LNHDA, CDR2 SQIVND (reference sequence). This CDR3 spans 11 amino acids. The CDR3 region is CASTSGETQYF. The CDR3 coding sequence is TGTGCCAGTACATCCGGGGAGACCCAGTACTTC.

The rearrangement joins TRBV3-1 (or the pseudogene TRBV3-2) to TRBJ2-3; 13 bases are shared with TRBD2. V gave up 5 bases and J gave up 3 bases; unmatched junction bases: 5. CDR3 length: 16 amino acids. Germline V gene lookup returns CDR1 LGHDT and CDR2 YNNKEL (reference sequence). CDR3 in amino acids: CASSSGTSGATDTQYF. The CDR3 nucleotides read TGTGCCAGCAGCAGCGGGACTAGCGGGGCGACAGATACGCAGTATTTT.

The J gene is TRBJ1-1, the V gene TRBV19; 11 bases agree with TRBD1. Germline values: CDR1 LNHDA, CDR2 SQIVND (reference sequence). This CDR3 contains 15 residues. Trimming removed 1 base from V and 7 bases from J; junction bases left unmatched: 5. The CDR3 bases are TGTGCCAGTAGTATAGTAAAGGGGACAGGGGGTGAAGCTTTCTTT. Translating it yields CASSIVKGTGGEAFF.

This chain uses TRBV7-3 with TRBJ2-5; 8 positions agree with TRBD2. Germline assignment: CDR1 SGHTA and CDR2 FQGTGA. J lost 1 base, V lost 5 bases, and 9 bases had no gene match. This CDR3 contains 16 residues. This CDR3 reads CASSAHSGAPQETQYF. The CDR3 DNA follows: TGTGCCAGCAGCGCCCATAGCGGGGCACCCCAAGAGACCCAGTACTTC.

The gene calls are TRBV11-2 and TRBJ2-2; D is perhaps TRBD1 (6 bases). Germline V gives CDR1 SGHAT, CDR2 FQNNGV. V was pared by 3 bases and J by 4 bases, with 12 bases between. CDR3 length equals 15 residues. The CDR3 DNA reads TGTGCCAGCAGCTTTACAGGGTTTGTCACCGGGGAGCTGTTTTTT. As protein: CASSFTGFVTGELFF.

The CDR3: CASSSGGSYEQYF. The CDR3, as DNA: TGCGCCAGCAGCTCAGGGGGTTCCTACGAGCAGTACTTC. The chain recombines TRBV5-1 with TRBJ2-7, with TRBD1 identical over 7 bases. The CDR3 is made up of 13 amino acids. The J segment lost 1 base and the V segment lost 3 bases, leaving 1 base of the junction unmatched. Germline CDR1 reads SGHRS; CDR2 reads YFSETQ.

The V and J genes are TRBV10-3 and TRBJ1-1; D unclear. Germline lookup yields CDR1 ENHRY and CDR2 SYGVKD. There are 13 residues in the CDR3. Trimming took off 8 bases at V and 1 base at J, with 11 bases between the two ends. CDR3 region: CAIRSSGNTEAFF. In DNA form, the CDR3 reads TGTGCCATCCGCTCGTCCGGGAACACTGAAGCTTTCTTT.

This clone was seen a few times. The chain's CDR3 is CASSPDITENQPQHF. In DNA form, the CDR3 reads TGTGCCAGCAGCCCAGATATAACAGAAAATCAGCCCCAGCATTTT. The chain links TRBV7-6 to TRBJ1-5; D unresolved. This CDR3 has 15 amino acids. Per germline, CDR1 SGHVS and CDR2 FNYEAQ. V lost 5 bases, J lost 4 bases, and 15 bases lay in between.

This chain joins TRBV15 and TRBJ1-1, with D perhaps TRBD1 (5 bases). The CDR3 length is 14 residues. Germline V CDR1 and CDR2: LNHNV, YYDKDF (reference sequence). Trimming shortened V by 5 bases and J by 4 bases, and 14 bases separated the two germline ends. CDR3 sequence: CATSVRVRGTEAFF. In nucleotides, the CDR3 is TGTGCCACCAGCGTCAGGGTTCGAGGCACTGAAGCTTTCTTT.

V gene TRBV27 combines with J gene TRBJ1-1, with D hard to call. Trimming pared 2 bases from V and 5 bases from J, leaving 12 bases between. The CDR3 has 14 amino acids. Germline assignment: CDR1 MNHEY and CDR2 SMNVEV (reference sequence). As DNA, the CDR3 is TGTGCCAGCAGTTTAGGGGTTCCGGGGACTGAAGCTTTCTTT. The encoded protein is CASSLGVPGTEAFF.

This clone was recorded only once. This chain joins TRBV6-1 and TRBJ1-5; possibly TRBD1 for D (6 bases). CDR1 is MNHNS, CDR2 SASEGT, per germline. CDR3 length: 15 amino acids. The V end lost 2 bases, the J end lost 0 bases, and 8 bases lay between the germline ends. The CDR3 sequence is CASSEQGFSNQPQHF. The DNA for the CDR3 is TGTGCCAGCAGTGAACAGGGGTTTAGCAATCAGCCCCAGCATTTT.

There are a few counts of this clone. The CDR3 spells CASSENKQGAYGYTF. The CDR3 DNA sequence: TGTGCCAGCAGCGAGAACAAGCAGGGGGCCTATGGCTACACCTTC. The chain has TRBV5-8 and TRBJ1-2; the match to TRBD1 covers 8 bases. This CDR3 has 15 residues. J gave up 4 bases and V 4 bases, and 9 bases lay outside the gene matches. CDR1 and CDR2 (germline): SGHTS, YDEGEE.

The rearrangement links TRBV27 to TRBJ1-6, with 10 bases identical to TRBD1. Germline V gives CDR1 MNHEY, CDR2 SMNVEV (reference sequence). The CDR3 covers 14 residues. The ends lost 7 bases at V and 10 bases at J; junction bases unmatched: 7. CDR3 in amino acids: CASKSDRGLSPLHF. The DNA for the CDR3 is TGTGCCAGCAAGTCCGACAGGGGGCTCTCACCCCTCCACTTT.

The chain carries TRBV18 and TRBJ2-2, with a possible D match to TRBD1 (7 bases). V was pared by 2 bases and J by 4 bases, with 14 bases between. This CDR3 is built from 16 residues. Germline V CDR1 and CDR2: KGHSH, LQKENI. Here the CDR3 DNA reads TGTGCCAGCTCACCAGACAGGGTCGGGGGCACCGGGGAGCTGTTTTTT. Amino acids: CASSPDRVGGTGELFF.